Following are 26 T cell receptor beta chains from one sample sequenced in a study of blood T cells in healthy people across ages. The use of a sample-barcoded 5' primer and a J-beta primer mix characterized a second PCR of roughly 7 to 11 cycles. Via MiXCR, TCRdb re-called the 5' RACE reads, giving one row per CDR3 protein. The table shows more than 700,000 distinct CDR3 sequences, with 46% occurring only once. The sample comprised blood. The receptors originated from a man of 80 years or more in good health.

Ten or more counts support this clonotype. The rearrangement links TRBV12-3 or TRBV12-4 to TRBJ2-1; the D gene is possibly TRBD2 (6 bases). V lost 7 bases and J 1 base, leaving 11 bases between the germline ends. The CDR3 loop spans 14 amino acids. CDR3: CASKTGTSYNEQFF. The CDR3, as DNA: TGTGCCAGCAAAACCGGGACTTCCTACAATGAGCAGTTCTTC.

This clonotype was seen only a few times. The chain links TRBV4-2 to TRBJ1-2; no firm D call. Germline loops: CDR1 LGHNA, CDR2 YNFKEQ. The CDR3 runs 15 residues. The germline V and J ends were trimmed by 0 bases and 5 bases, with 13 bases remaining between them. This CDR3 is CASSQDHQYRYGYTF. The CDR3 nucleotides are TGTGCCAGCAGCCAAGATCACCAGTACCGGTATGGCTACACCTTC.

The V gene is TRBV3-1, the J gene TRBJ2-5; 12 bases match TRBD2. The germline gives CDR1 LGHDT, CDR2 YNNKEL (reference sequence). The CDR3 spans 17 residues. V lost 4 bases, J lost 11 bases, and 17 bases stayed unmatched. The CDR3 coding sequence is TGTGCCAGCAGCCCCCGACTAGCGGGAGTCTCCTACAATGAGCAGTACTTC. Its translation is CASSPRLAGVSYNEQYF.

Points on this clonotype: Its ends do not fully match the called genes, so a read error is possible. This chain uses TRBV29-1 with TRBJ1-4; D is undetermined. This CDR3 contains 13 residues. Germline-derived CDR1 and CDR2 are SQVTM and ANQGSEA. The CDR3 bases are TGCAGCGTTGGGCCCGAGGGTAGTGAAACACTGTTTTTT. Protein: CSVGPEGSETLFF.

The chain links TRBV12-3 or TRBV12-4 to TRBJ2-3; the match to TRBD2 covers 11 bases. The CDR3 is 19 residues long. J lost 6 bases, V lost 0 bases, and 14 bases had no gene match. The CDR3 reads CASSLALTSGSQGADTQYF. CDR3 DNA sequence: TGTGCCAGCAGTTTAGCGCTCACTAGCGGGAGCCAAGGGGCGGATACGCAGTATTTT.

The rearrangement uses TRBV18 and TRBJ1-2; D unresolved. The CDR3 sequence is 14 residues long. Trimming removed 1 base from V and 1 base from J, with 7 bases in between. Looked up from germline, CDR1 is KGHSH and CDR2 is LQKENI. The CDR3 nucleotides are TGTGCCAGCTCACCACAGCAGGATAACTATGGCTACACCTTC. As protein: CASSPQQDNYGYTF. Using reference TRBV18 and TRBJ1-2 for the parts outside the CDR3, the full variable domain is NAGVMQNPRHLVRRRGQEARLRCSPMKGHSHVYWYRQLPEEGLKFMVYLQKENIIDESGMPKERFSAEFPKEGPSILRIQQVVRGDSAAYFCASSPQQDNYGYTFGSGTRLTVV.

J is TRBJ2-5 and V is TRBV5-1, with 7 bases that match TRBD1. V was clipped by 6 bases and J by 4 bases; unmatched bases: 3. CDR1 is SGHRS and CDR2 is YFSETQ in the germline V gene. CDR3 length: 12 amino acids. The CDR3 DNA reads as TGCGCCAGCACAGCAGGGGGAGAGACCCAGTACTTC. Its translation is CASTAGGETQYF.

V gene TRBV29-1 combines with J gene TRBJ2-5; D unresolved. V was pared by 4 bases and J by 5 bases, with 17 bases between. The CDR3 runs 14 residues. Per the germline V gene, CDR1 is SQVTM and CDR2 is ANQGSEA. CDR3 sequence (DNA): TGCAGCGTTGCCGCCAGGATGGTGTCTGAGACCCAGTACTTC. This gives the protein CSVAARMVSETQYF.

This clonotype was found a few times. The chain has TRBV4-1 and TRBJ2-1, with 7 bases that match TRBD1. This CDR3 has 15 amino acids. The germline V gene encodes CDR1 MGHRA and CDR2 YSYEKL. The trim removed 0 bases at V and 6 bases at J, leaving 5 bases unmatched. CDR3 in DNA: TGCGCCAGCAGCCAAGATCTTCCAGGGGGCAATGAGCAGTTCTTC. It specifies CASSQDLPGGNEQFF.

This clonotype was recorded a few times. The chain couples TRBV5-6 to TRBJ1-1; 7 nucleotides align to TRBD1. The trim removed 3 bases at V and 0 bases at J, leaving 5 bases unmatched. The CDR3 has 15 residues. Germline CDR1 and CDR2: SGHDT and YYEEEE. CDR3 in amino acids: CASSYGDSLNTEAFF. In nucleotides, the CDR3 is TGTGCCAGCAGCTATGGGGACAGCTTGAACACTGAAGCTTTCTTT.

Worth noting for this clonotype: This clone may be a read error of a much larger clone one base away. The chain recombines TRBV7-2 with TRBJ2-7; D remains ambiguous. Trimming took 2 bases from V and 7 from J, leaving 12 bases between them. There are 13 residues in the CDR3. Germline lookup yields CDR1 SGHTA and CDR2 FQGNSA. Written as DNA, the CDR3 is TGTGCCAGCAGCTTAAGAAGGTCACAGGAGCAGTACTTC. Amino acids: CASSLRRSQEQYF.

In this sample, this clonotype turned up a few times. This chain uses TRBV29-1 with TRBJ2-7; no definite D call. The J call is doubtful: the DNA matches TRBJ2-5 better. Germline V gene data show CDR1 as SQVTM and CDR2 as ANQGSEA. CDR3 length: 12 amino acids. CDR3 residues: CSVRLNGETQYF. DNA for the CDR3: TGCAGCGTTCGCTTGAACGGGGAGACCCAGTACTTC.

This clonotype was observed a few times. V is TRBV7-3 and J is TRBJ2-1; D possibly corresponds to TRBD1 (5 bases). The CDR3 has 16 residues. With 5 bases removed from V and 0 bases from J, the gap between germline ends came to 14 bases. In germline, CDR1 is SGHTA, CDR2 FQGTGA. CDR3 residues: CASSPGWTPSYNEQFF. The CDR3 bases are TGTGCCAGCAGCCCCGGGTGGACACCCTCCTACAATGAGCAGTTCTTC.

The gene calls are TRBV12-3 or TRBV12-4 and TRBJ2-3; D unclear. Trimming shortened V by 6 bases and J by 6 bases, and 10 bases separated the two germline ends. CDR3 size: 12 residues. This chain's CDR3 is CASSVIADTQYF. The CDR3 DNA reads as TGTGCCAGCAGCGTGATAGCCGATACGCAGTATTTT.

The chain recombines TRBV20-1 with TRBJ2-5, with D maybe TRBD1 (6 bases). V was cut by 5 bases and J by 5 bases, with 18 bases left in between. The germline gives CDR1 DFQATT, CDR2 SNEGSKA (reference sequence). CDR3 length: 14 amino acids. The CDR3 loop reads CSASGDSGVETQYF. The CDR3 region has the DNA TGCAGTGCTTCAGGGGATAGTGGGGTGGAGACCCAGTACTTC.

The V and J genes are TRBV7-2 and TRBJ2-7; 10 bases match TRBD2. CDR1 and CDR2 (germline): SGHTA, FQGNSA. The ends lost 1 base at V and 3 bases at J; junction bases unmatched: 6. The CDR3 is 16 amino acids. The CDR3 is CASSLGPSGRFYEQYF. The CDR3, as DNA: TGTGCCAGCAGCTTAGGTCCTAGCGGGAGATTCTACGAGCAGTACTTC. Based on the CDR3 plus reference TRBV7-2 and TRBJ2-7, the full variable domain is GAGVSQSPSNKVTEKGKDVELRCDPISGHTALYWYRQSLGQGLEFLIYFQGNSAPDKSGLPSDRFSAERTGGSVSTLTIQRTQQEDSAVYLCASSLGPSGRFYEQYFGPGTRLTVT.

This clonotype has a handful of counts. The chain has TRBV7-3 and TRBJ1-6; 7 nucleotides align to TRBD1. Germline CDR1 SGHTA, CDR2 FQGTGA. This CDR3 comprises 15 residues. V lost 5 bases and J lost 5; bases outside the gene matches: 6. CDR3 protein: CASSLGQGDNSPLHF. The CDR3 DNA sequence: TGTGCCAGCAGCCTGGGGCAGGGGGATAATTCACCCCTCCACTTT.

This clonotype appeared many times. V gene TRBV5-1 combines with J gene TRBJ2-3; 10 nucleotides agree with TRBD2. The germline V gene encodes CDR1 SGHRS and CDR2 YFSETQ. The ends lost 0 bases at V and 3 bases at J; junction bases unmatched: 7. There are 17 residues in the CDR3. CDR3 nucleotide sequence: TGCGCCAGCAGCTTGGAGGCTAGCGGGAGTAGAACAGATACGCAGTATTTT. It translates to CASSLEASGSRTDTQYF.

The V call is TRBV21-1, the J call TRBJ2-1; the D call TRBD2 from the table was never checked on the DNA. TRBV21-1 is a pseudogene locus. CDR3 length equals 16 residues. The CDR3 sequence: CASSRGKDYSYNEQFF. The CDR3 DNA reads as TGTGCCAGCAGCAGAGGCAAGGACTACTCCTACAATGAGCAGTTCTTC.

There are a few counts of this clonotype. This chain uses TRBV20-1 with TRBJ2-7; D is perhaps TRBD1 (5 bases). Trimming took 7 bases from V and 2 from J, leaving 12 bases between them. CDR1 is DFQATT and CDR2 is SNEGSKA in the germline V gene (reference sequence). The CDR3 consists of 12 residues. This CDR3 is CSGTNQPYEQYF. CDR3 sequence (DNA): TGCAGTGGGACAAATCAGCCCTACGAGCAGTACTTC.

This clonotype was detected only a few times. The genes are TRBV2 and TRBJ2-7, with D perhaps TRBD1 (6 bases). The ends were cut back, 7 bases at V and 2 bases at J, with 18 bases in the middle. Germline values: CDR1 SNHLY, CDR2 FYNNEI. The CDR3 totals 15 residues. CDR3: CASTVGQHRAYEQYF. The DNA of the CDR3 is TGTGCCAGCACCGTAGGACAGCATAGAGCCTACGAGCAGTACTTC.

This clonotype was detected only a few times. This sequence joins TRBV6-2 or TRBV6-3 and TRBJ1-6, with 12 bases matching TRBD1. Germline V gene lookup returns CDR1 MNHEY and CDR2 SVGEGT. The CDR3 covers 17 residues. The V segment lost 5 bases and the J segment 8 bases; nucleotides outside the gene matches: 10. The CDR3 nucleotides read TGTGCCAGCAGTCGGGCCCGGGACAGGGGGCCGGATTCACCCCTCCACTTT. Translating gives CASSRARDRGPDSPLHF.

In this sample, this clonotype turned up a few times. V is TRBV4-2 and J is TRBJ2-2, with D tentatively TRBD2 (6 bases). The CDR3 is 15 residues long. Trimming removed 4 bases at V and 3 bases at J, with 12 bases between. The V gene's germline CDR1 is LGHNA and CDR2 YNFKEQ. The CDR3 DNA reads TGTGCCAGCAGCCCAGAGGAGGGCCACACCGGGGAGCTGTTTTTT. Translation gives CASSPEEGHTGELFF.

The chain joins TRBV10-3 to TRBJ2-7; D uncertain. Trimming removed 3 bases at V and 9 bases at J, with 6 bases between. The CDR3 runs to 10 residues. CDR1 ENHRY and CDR2 SYGVKD come from the germline V gene. The CDR3 here is CAISDFPQYF. Here the CDR3 DNA reads TGTGCCATCAGTGATTTCCCGCAGTACTTC.

This clonotype appeared a few times. This chain links TRBV27 with TRBJ2-5, with D uncertain. Trimming took 5 bases from V and 5 from J, leaving 21 bases between them. This CDR3 has 16 amino acids. The germline CDR1 and CDR2 sequences are MNHEY and SMNVEV (reference sequence). CDR3 coding DNA: TGTGCCAGCAGTGCCTCGCCCGACATTGGCTTGGAGACCCAGTACTTC. Residues: CASSASPDIGLETQYF.

The chain couples TRBV20-1 to TRBJ2-1; 8 nucleotides match TRBD2. Germline V CDR1 and CDR2: DFQATT, SNEGSKA (reference sequence). This CDR3 is 17 amino acids long. With 3 bases clipped from V and 9 bases from J, the junction kept 19 bases outside the gene matches. Here the CDR3 DNA reads TGCAGTGCTAGTACGGTTTCGTACGGGACTAGTGAAGGTGAGCAGTTCTTC. It codes for CSASTVSYGTSEGEQFF.